Below are 32 T cell receptor beta chains sequenced from a single sample in a study of follicular helper T cells after annual influenza vaccination. Clones were sequenced by immunoSEQ multiplex PCR, and TCRdb holds only the in-frame ones, with some missing. The data contain several thousand clones, 85% of them singletons. Noted time point: 2015-2016 season, pre-vaccination. This specimen consisted of CXCR5+ CD38- circulating T follicular helper cells from blood, obtained on the day of influenza vaccination. Documented subset: circulating Tfh, non-naive CD4+CXCR5+PD-1+ (ICOS+CD38+ or ICOS-CD38-). Receptors were obtained from an adult who received the influenza vaccine.

V gene TRBV2 combines with J gene TRBJ2-1; weak D call: TRBD1 (6 bases). From germline, CDR1 is SNHLY and CDR2 FYNNEI. Trimming took 3 bases from V and 5 from J, leaving 11 bases between them. This CDR3 comprises 14 residues. CDR3 amino acids: CASSDRGLNNEQFF. The DNA of the CDR3 is TGTGCCAGCAGTGACAGGGGCCTCAACAATGAGCAGTTCTTC.

This clone was detected once. This rearrangement joins TRBV28 to TRBJ2-7; perhaps TRBD2 as D (5 bases). CDR1 and CDR2 (germline): MDHEN, SYDVKM. V was clipped by 1 base and J by 6 bases, with 13 bases between them. The CDR3 runs to 14 residues. CDR3 loop: CASSLSGSVAEQYF. The CDR3 DNA follows: TGTGCCAGCAGTTTATCGGGGAGCGTGGCCGAGCAGTACTTC.

V usage is TRBV21-1 and J usage is TRBJ2-7; the D call of TRBD1 is as the table states it, not checked on the DNA. TRBV21-1 is flagged as a pseudogene. The CDR3 loop spans 15 amino acids. CDR3 region: CASSNDRRILYEQYF. DNA for the CDR3: TGTGCCAGCAGTAATGACAGGAGGATTCTCTACGAGCAGTACTTC.

The chain carries TRBV29-1 and TRBJ2-5; D might be TRBD1 (5 bases). The V gene lost 4 bases and the J gene lost 4 bases, with 13 bases spanning the gap. Germline CDR1 is SQVTM and CDR2 is ANQGSEA. The CDR3 runs 13 residues. The CDR3 reads CSVVGEGVETQYF. Written as DNA, the CDR3 is TGCAGCGTTGTAGGGGAAGGGGTAGAGACCCAGTACTTC.

The chain carries TRBV6-1 and TRBJ2-7, with D possibly TRBD2 on 6 matching bases. The CDR3 runs 14 residues. Trimming removed 2 bases at V and 3 bases at J, with 11 bases between. CDR1 and CDR2 from the germline V gene are MNHNS and SASEGT. The CDR3 loop reads CASSERPGVYEQYF. As DNA, the CDR3 is TGTGCCAGCAGTGAACGACCGGGGGTCTACGAGCAGTACTTC.

The chain combines TRBV14 with TRBJ1-3, with a possible D match to TRBD1 (6 bases). CDR3 length equals 15 residues. V lost 3 bases, J lost 1 base, and 10 bases lay in between. Germline V gives CDR1 SGHDN, CDR2 FVKESK. Here the CDR3 reads CASSQGARSGNTIYF. CDR3 in DNA: TGTGCCAGCAGCCAGGGGGCCCGATCTGGAAACACCATATATTTT.

The chain employs TRBV5-4 and TRBJ2-7; no definite D call. Trimming pared 2 bases from V and 7 bases from J, leaving 10 bases between. This CDR3 comprises 12 residues. CDR1 and CDR2 (germline): SGHNT, YYREEE (reference sequence). This chain's CDR3 is CASSFWTEEQYF. The CDR3 bases are TGTGCCAGCAGCTTTTGGACGGAGGAGCAGTACTTC.

The DNA of the CDR3 is TGTGCCAGCAGCCAGAGACGGTGGGACACCGGGGAGCTGTTTTTT. It yields the protein CASSQRRWDTGELFF. The chain has TRBV7-2 and TRBJ2-2; D uncertain. This CDR3 region has 15 residues. The germline CDR1 and CDR2 sequences are SGHTA and FQGNSA. The V gene lost 5 bases and the J gene lost 3 bases, with 13 bases spanning the gap.

The rearrangement uses TRBV19 and TRBJ2-2; 8 bases align to TRBD2. CDR1 and CDR2 (germline): LNHDA, SQIVND (reference sequence). This CDR3 region has 15 residues. The V segment lost 5 bases and the J segment 7 bases; nucleotides outside the gene matches: 9. This chain's CDR3 is CASSLLSGMGGELFF. The DNA for the CDR3 is TGTGCCAGTAGTCTACTTAGCGGGATGGGCGGGGAGCTGTTTTTT.

The V call is TRBV7-3, the J call TRBJ2-6; no clear D gene. V was shortened by 4 bases and J by 2 bases, with 0 bases between the two germline ends. This CDR3 has 12 amino acids. Germline CDR1 and CDR2: SGHTA and FQGTGA. The CDR3 DNA reads TGTGCCAGCAGCTCTGGGGCCAACGTCCTGACTTTC. Protein sequence: CASSSGANVLTF.

The count of this clone is one. The rearrangement links TRBV7-3 to TRBJ1-2; perhaps TRBD1 as D (6 bases). The CDR3 spans 16 residues. The germline V and J ends were trimmed by 4 bases and 4 bases, with 19 bases remaining between them. The V gene's germline CDR1 is SGHTA and CDR2 FQGTGA. The CDR3 region has the DNA TGTGCCAGCAGCTACGGGGTCCAGGGGAGTAGCTATGGCTACACCTTC. This gives the protein CASSYGVQGSSYGYTF.

This clone has just one count. The rearrangement links TRBV4-2 to TRBJ2-3, with TRBD2 matching over 9 bases. In germline, CDR1 is LGHNA, CDR2 YNFKEQ. This CDR3 is built from 19 residues. Germline trimming cut 1 base from V and 4 bases from J; bases unmatched to any gene: 15. CDR3 region: CASSQVAARSIAGADTQYF. The DNA for the CDR3 is TGTGCCAGCAGCCAAGTTGCGGCCCGCTCGATAGCGGGAGCAGATACGCAGTATTTT.

V is TRBV5-1 and J is TRBJ2-7; 8 bases agree with TRBD2. With V trimmed by 4 bases and J by 4 bases, 4 bases remained unmatched. CDR3 length equals 13 residues. Germline lookup yields CDR1 SGHRS and CDR2 YFSETQ. As DNA, the CDR3 is TGCGCCAGCAGCCCGGGGGGGGTATACGAGCAGTACTTC. Its translation: CASSPGGVYEQYF.

The rearrangement links TRBV4-1 to TRBJ2-1; 9 positions match TRBD2. The CDR3 sequence is 16 residues long. V was pared by 7 bases and J by 6 bases, with 13 bases of the junction left unmatched. CDR1 and CDR2 (germline): MGHRA, YSYEKL. The DNA of the CDR3 is TGCGCCAGCATCCCCGCCGGGACTAGCCCCTCCAATGAGCAGTTCTTC. Translation gives CASIPAGTSPSNEQFF.

The V and J genes are TRBV10-3 and TRBJ1-2; D possibly corresponds to TRBD1 (6 bases). V was cut by 3 bases and J by 1 base, with 12 bases left in between. The CDR3 runs to 15 residues. In germline, CDR1 is ENHRY, CDR2 SYGVKD. CDR3 bases: TGTGCCATCAGTGACGGGGGGCGAGTTAACTATGGCTACACCTTC. It is translated as CAISDGGRVNYGYTF.

The CDR3 protein is CATSRDPGDGYTF. The DNA for the CDR3 is TGTGCCACCAGCAGAGACCCAGGGGATGGCTACACCTTC. The chain is built from TRBV15 and TRBJ1-2; a possible D gene is TRBD1 (6 bases). This CDR3 contains 13 residues. Germline V gene sequence: CDR1 LNHNV, CDR2 YYDKDF (reference sequence). Trimming shortened V by 0 bases and J by 6 bases, and 8 bases separated the two germline ends.

This chain joins TRBV11-2 and TRBJ2-2; 7 bases agree with TRBD1. Germline CDR1 is SGHAT and CDR2 is FQNNGV. V lost 5 bases and J lost 7; bases outside the gene matches: 1. The CDR3 has 12 residues. The CDR3 DNA follows: TGTGCCAGCAGCCGGGACAGCGGGGAGCTGTTTTTT. Translating gives CASSRDSGELFF.

The chain combines TRBV5-1 with TRBJ2-1; D remains unclear. CDR3 length: 15 amino acids. The germline V gene encodes CDR1 SGHRS and CDR2 YFSETQ. V was clipped by 2 bases and J by 0 bases, with 9 bases between them. CDR3 sequence (DNA): TGCGCCAGCAGCTTCCCCGGAAGCTCCTACAATGAGCAGTTCTTC. This translates into CASSFPGSSYNEQFF.

The chain links TRBV5-1 to TRBJ2-5; 7 positions agree with TRBD2. V shed 3 bases and J 2 bases; nucleotides not matched to a gene: 10. The germline V gene encodes CDR1 SGHRS and CDR2 YFSETQ. The CDR3 runs 16 residues. The CDR3 DNA is TGCGCCAGCAGCTCCCAGGCTAGCGGATCTCAAGAGACCCAGTACTTC. This translates into CASSSQASGSQETQYF.

The chain combines TRBV18 with TRBJ1-1; 7 bases map to TRBD1. In germline, CDR1 is KGHSH, CDR2 LQKENI. The CDR3 consists of 14 residues. The V and J ends lost 2 bases and 5 bases, in that order; junction bases with no gene match: 5. The CDR3 bases are TGTGCCAGCTCACCATTCCAGGGGGAGACTGAAGCTTTCTTT. Translating it yields CASSPFQGETEAFF. Together with reference TRBV18 and TRBJ1-1, the CDR3 gives the full variable domain: NAGVMQNPRHLVRRRGQEARLRCSPMKGHSHVYWYRQLPEEGLKFMVYLQKENIIDESGMPKERFSAEFPKEGPSILRIQQVVRGDSAAYFCASSPFQGETEAFFGQGTRLTVV.

The rearrangement joins TRBV6-5 to TRBJ2-1, with D hard to call. The CDR3 is made up of 12 amino acids. The germline V and J ends were trimmed by 6 bases and 8 bases, with 11 bases remaining between them. CDR1 is MNHEY and CDR2 is SVGAGI in the germline V gene. CDR3 in amino acids: CASRRLPHEQFF. CDR3 nucleotide sequence: TGTGCCAGCAGGAGACTTCCCCATGAGCAGTTCTTC.

The gene calls are TRBV6-4 and TRBJ2-3; 8 nucleotides agree with TRBD2. This CDR3 is 15 amino acids long. Germline V gene sequence: CDR1 MRHNA, CDR2 SNTAGT. Trimming at V came to 2 bases and at J to 0 bases, leaving 1 base not matched to a gene. The CDR3: CASSDQRGSTDTQYF. In nucleotides, the CDR3 is TGTGCCAGCAGTGACCAGCGGGGGAGCACAGATACGCAGTATTTT.

The rearrangement uses TRBV29-1 and TRBJ2-7; possibly TRBD1 for D (6 bases). The CDR3 is 13 residues long. V lost 4 bases to trimming and J lost 8 bases, with 18 bases between them. Looked up from germline, CDR1 is SQVTM and CDR2 is ANQGSEA. The CDR3 DNA is TGCAGCGTTGGCTCTCCCGTCCAGGGGCAGCAGTACTTC. Translated, it gives CSVGSPVQGQQYF.

J is TRBJ1-1 and V is TRBV18; 9 nucleotides match TRBD1. The trim removed 6 bases at V and 4 bases at J, leaving 18 bases unmatched. The germline gives CDR1 KGHSH, CDR2 LQKENI. The CDR3 is 18 amino acids. CDR3 amino acids: CASSPPGQGTSSSTEAFF. The CDR3 DNA is TGTGCCAGCTCGCCGCCCGGACAGGGGACTTCGAGTAGCACTGAAGCTTTCTTT.

This sequence joins TRBV7-3 and TRBJ1-2; D is undetermined. The length of the CDR3 is 13 residues. V was shortened by 0 bases and J by 13 bases, with 15 bases between the two germline ends. CDR1 is SGHTA and CDR2 is FQGTGA in the germline V gene. The CDR3 DNA sequence: TGTGCCAGCAGCTTAACGGCGGAGGTCCCGGGCACCTTC. It specifies CASSLTAEVPGTF.

This sequence joins TRBV13 and TRBJ2-7; tentative D call: TRBD1 (7 bases). V was trimmed by 3 bases and J by 4 bases, leaving 13 bases between them. Germline CDR1 is PRHDT and CDR2 is FYEKMQ (reference sequence). CDR3 length: 14 residues. CDR3 in amino acids: CASSFGGGKYEQYF. The CDR3 DNA follows: TGTGCCAGCAGCTTTGGAGGGGGCAAGTACGAGCAGTACTTC. The full variable domain, its missing parts supplied by reference TRBV13 and TRBJ2-7, is AAGVIQSPRHLIKEKRETATLKCYPIPRHDTVYWYQQGPGQDPQFLISFYEKMQSDKGSIPDRFSAQQFSDYHSELNMSSLELGDSALYFCASSFGGGKYEQYFGPGTRLTVT.

This clone was found a few times. The chain has TRBV10-3 and TRBJ2-2; the match to TRBD1 covers 7 bases. The CDR3 loop spans 14 amino acids. Germline V gene lookup returns CDR1 ENHRY and CDR2 SYGVKD. Trimming took 6 bases from V and 4 from J; bases not matched to a gene: 5. In DNA, the CDR3 is TGTGCCATCAGGGAGACAGGGCGCACCGGGGAGCTGTTTTTT. Its translation: CAIRETGRTGELFF.

V is TRBV29-1 and J is TRBJ2-1, with 15 nucleotides matching TRBD2. Germline V gene sequence: CDR1 SQVTM, CDR2 ANQGSEA. The length of the CDR3 is 12 residues. This chain's CDR3 is CAGTSGRHEQFF. The CDR3 DNA sequence: TGCGCGGGGACTAGCGGGAGGCATGAGCAGTTCTTC.

This clone was seen only a few times. This chain uses TRBV5-4 with TRBJ1-2, with D possibly matching TRBD1 (5 bases). The CDR3 is 13 amino acids. Germline assignment: CDR1 SGHNT and CDR2 YYREEE (reference sequence). V was cut by 4 bases and J by 3 bases, with 10 bases left in between. CDR3 amino acids: CASSGRQHYGYTF. DNA of the CDR3: TGTGCCAGCAGCGGGCGACAGCACTATGGCTACACCTTC.

The chain has TRBV2 and TRBJ1-1; 7 bases match TRBD1. The germline gives CDR1 SNHLY, CDR2 FYNNEI. The CDR3 extends over 14 amino acids. J gave up 0 bases and V 3 bases, and 1 base lay outside the gene matches. As DNA, the CDR3 is TGTGCCAGCAGTGACGACAGGGTGAACACTGAAGCTTTCTTT. This gives the protein CASSDDRVNTEAFF. The full variable domain, its missing parts supplied by reference TRBV2 and TRBJ1-1, is EPEVTQTPSHQVTQMGQEVILRCVPISNHLYFYWYRQILGQKVEFLVSFYNNEISEKSEIFDDQFSVERPDGSNFTLKIRSTKLEDSAMYFCASSDDRVNTEAFFGQGTRLTVV.

The chain couples TRBV28 to TRBJ2-3; no firm D call. With 4 bases removed from V and 1 base from J, the gap between germline ends came to 12 bases. CDR1 and CDR2 from the germline V gene are MDHEN and SYDVKM. The CDR3 is made up of 15 amino acids. CDR3 loop: CASSSPRSGTDTQYF. The DNA of the CDR3 is TGTGCCAGCAGTTCCCCGAGGAGCGGCACAGATACGCAGTATTTT.

V and J are TRBV27 and TRBJ2-7; 9 nucleotides line up with TRBD1. V lost 5 bases and J lost 4; bases outside the gene matches: 9. The germline gives CDR1 MNHEY, CDR2 SMNVEV (reference sequence). The CDR3 is made up of 15 amino acids. The CDR3 reads CASSPNRGRRYEQYF. DNA of the CDR3: TGTGCCAGCAGTCCAAACAGGGGGCGCCGGTACGAGCAGTACTTC.